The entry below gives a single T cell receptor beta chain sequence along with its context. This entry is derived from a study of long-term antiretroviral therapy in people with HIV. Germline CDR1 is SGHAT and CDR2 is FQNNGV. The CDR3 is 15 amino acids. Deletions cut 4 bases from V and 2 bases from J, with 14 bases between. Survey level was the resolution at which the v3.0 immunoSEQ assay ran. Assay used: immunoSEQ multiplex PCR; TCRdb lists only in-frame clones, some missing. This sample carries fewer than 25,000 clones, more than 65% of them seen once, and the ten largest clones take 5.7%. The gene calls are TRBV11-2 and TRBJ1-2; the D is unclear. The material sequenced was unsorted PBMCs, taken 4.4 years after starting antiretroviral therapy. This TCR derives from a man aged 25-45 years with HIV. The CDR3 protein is CASSSYTQENYGYTF. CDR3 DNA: TGTGCCAGCAGCTCGTATACCCAGGAGAACTATGGCTACACCTTC.